This T cell receptor beta chain was captured by sequencing in a study of blood T cell repertoires in COVID-19. Across the study: From T cells, B-cell-depleted T cells, or PBMCs came the material, which was cDNA or gDNA.

The germline gives CDR1 MGHDK, CDR2 SYGVNS. The CDR3 length is 14 residues. Trimming at V came to 8 bases and at J to 1 base, leaving 6 bases not matched to a gene. In the study's own analysis: How many nucleated cells were present was estimated from reference gene primer amplification. Sequenced by immunoSEQ multiplex PCR; TCRdb stores in-frame clones only, minus some. V, J and clone size are taken as reported in that table, and D and trimming were inferred from the DNA itself. The table lists approximately 60,000 clones, 76% of them singletons. The sequence came from a man aged 50 to 60 with active or convalescent COVID-19. The sample was peripheral blood. The chain links TRBV25-1 to TRBJ2-3; 7 bases match TRBD2. CDR3 region: CASGVAGGTDTQYF. The CDR3 DNA reads as TGTGCCAGCGGGGTAGCGGGCGGCACAGATACGCAGTATTTT. Full variable domain (remainder filled in from reference TRBV25-1 and TRBJ2-3): EADIYQTPRYLVIGTGKKITLECSQTMGHDKMYWYQQDPGMELHLIHYSYGVNSTEKGDLSSESTVSRIRTEHFPLTLESARPSHTSQYLCASGVAGGTDTQYFGPGTRLTVL.